The T cell receptor (beta chain) described here comes from a study of blood T cells in healthy people across ages. Study information: Template-switching capture recovered about one barcoded beta molecule per two T cells.

From germline, CDR1 is SQVTM and CDR2 ANQGSEA. The CDR3 runs to 20 residues. Trimming cost V 0 bases and J 0 bases, with 21 bases left between them. PCR was performed a second time for roughly 6 to 12 cycles using a sample-barcoded 5' primer and a J-beta primer mix. TCRdb reanalysed the 5' RACE reads using MiXCR and keeps one entry per CDR3 protein. The sample has some 710,000 distinct CDR3 sequences, 35% to 60% seen once. About this clonotype itself: Its antigen remains unknown.

Study-wide points: Long-lived donors had more naive CD4+ cells and higher diversity than aged donors. Naive T cell percentage showed a strong correlation with TCR beta diversity. Shifts in expanded clonotypes may have been confounded by donor CMV status, which was unknown.

The sequencing input was blood. This TCR was recovered from an elderly man in good health. The genes are TRBV29-1 and TRBJ2-6, with D possibly matching TRBD1 (6 bases). DNA for the CDR3: TGCAGCGTTGAAGATCCTACAGGACAGACCCTGAGCTCTGGGGCCAACGTCCTGACTTTC. Amino acids: CSVEDPTGQTLSSGANVLTF.